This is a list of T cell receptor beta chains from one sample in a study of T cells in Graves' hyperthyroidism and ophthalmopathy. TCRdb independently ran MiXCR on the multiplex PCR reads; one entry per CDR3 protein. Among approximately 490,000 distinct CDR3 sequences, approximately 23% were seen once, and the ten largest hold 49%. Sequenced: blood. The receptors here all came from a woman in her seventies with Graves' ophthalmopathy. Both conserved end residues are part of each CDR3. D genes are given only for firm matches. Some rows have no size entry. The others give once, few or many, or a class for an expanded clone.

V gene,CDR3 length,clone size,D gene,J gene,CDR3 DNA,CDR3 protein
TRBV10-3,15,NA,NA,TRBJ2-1,TGTGCCATCAGTGGCAAAGGGACCGGCGGGGATGAGCAGTTCTTC,CAISGKGTGGDEQFF
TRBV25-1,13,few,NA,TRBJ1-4,TGTGCCAGCAGTGGAGGTGGGGGACGAAAACTGTTTTTT,CASSGGGGRKLFF
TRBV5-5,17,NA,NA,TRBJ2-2,TGTGCCAGCAACACAGCGAGCAGGGTCGTCAAGTCCGGGGAGCTGTTTTTT,CASNTASRVVKSGELFF
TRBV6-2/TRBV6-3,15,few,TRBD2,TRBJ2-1,TGTGCCAGTCGACTAGCGGGAGATACCTACAATGAGCAGTTCTTC,CASRLAGDTYNEQFF
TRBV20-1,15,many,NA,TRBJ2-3,TGCAGTGCAACCCCTGGGGGGCTAGCCTTCGATACGCAGTATTTT,CSATPGGLAFDTQYF
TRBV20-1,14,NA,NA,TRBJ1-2,TGCAGTGCTAGAGAACCAGGGAAGCGAGGTGGCTACACCTTC,CSAREPGKRGGYTF
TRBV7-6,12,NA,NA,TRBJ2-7,TGTGCCAGCAGCTTAATTGATGCCGAGCAGTACTTC,CASSLIDAEQYF
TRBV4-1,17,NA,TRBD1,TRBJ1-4,TGCGCCAGCAGGGATCCGGGACAGGGCCGAACTAATGAAAAACTGTTTTTT,CASRDPGQGRTNEKLFF
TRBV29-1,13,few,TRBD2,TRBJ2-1,TGCAGCGTTGAAGTTCTAGCGGGATACGAGCAGTTCTTC,CSVEVLAGYEQFF
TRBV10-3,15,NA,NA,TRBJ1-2,TGTGCCATCAGTGAGTCGACAGCCTCAACGTATGGCCACACCTTC,CAISESTASTYGHTF
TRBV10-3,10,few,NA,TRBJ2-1,TGTGCCTCAAAGGGAGCTGAGCAGTTCTTC,CASKGAEQFF
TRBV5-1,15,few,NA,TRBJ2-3,TGCGCCAGCAGCGCCCTCCCCGGGACAACAAATACGCAGTATTTT,CASSALPGTTNTQYF
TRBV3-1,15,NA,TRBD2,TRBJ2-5,TGTGCCAGCAGCCCCGTTAGCGGGATGGGGGAGACCCAGTACTTC,CASSPVSGMGETQYF
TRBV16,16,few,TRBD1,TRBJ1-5,TGTGCCAGCAGCCGACCGGGACAGGGGGGAAATCAGCCCCAGCATTTT,CASSRPGQGGNQPQHF
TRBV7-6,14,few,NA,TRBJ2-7,TGTGCCAGCAGCGCCTCGGATGGGCGCTACGAGCAGTACTTC,CASSASDGRYEQYF
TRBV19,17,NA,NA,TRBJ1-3,TGTGCCAGTACCCCCCGGTTGGGGCCCCCAAAAGGGAACACCATATATTTT,CASTPRLGPPKGNTIYF
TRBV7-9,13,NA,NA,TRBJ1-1,TGTGCCAGTACAGGACCTACGAACACTGAAGCTTTCTTT,CASTGPTNTEAFF
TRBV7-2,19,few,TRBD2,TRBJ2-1,TGTGCCAGCAGCTTTGAGGGAGGGAATTATCTTTCTAGCTACAATGAGCAGTTCTTC,CASSFEGGNYLSSYNEQFF
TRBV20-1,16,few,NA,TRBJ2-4,TGCAGTGCCCTGGGCCGTCAGGACCTAGCCAAAAACATTCAGTACTTC,CSALGRQDLAKNIQYF
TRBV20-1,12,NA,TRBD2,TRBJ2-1,TGCAGTGCCAAAGCGGGGGTCCACGAGCAGTTCTTC,CSAKAGVHEQFF
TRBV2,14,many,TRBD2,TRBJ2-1,TGTGCCACCCCACTAGCGGGCGCCTACAATGAGCAGTTCTTC,CATPLAGAYNEQFF
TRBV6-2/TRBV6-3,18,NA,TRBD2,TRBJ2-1,TGTGCCAGCAGTTTCCCCGCCTCCGGGACTAGCGGGAGGAATGAGCAGTTCTTC,CASSFPASGTSGRNEQFF
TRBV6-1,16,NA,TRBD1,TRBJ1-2,TGTGCCAGCAGTGACCTAACCGGGACAGGGGCCTATGGCTACACCTTC,CASSDLTGTGAYGYTF
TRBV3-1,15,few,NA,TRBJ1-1,TGTGCCAGCAGCCAAGTTTTAAGTAGGAACACTGAAGCTTTCTTT,CASSQVLSRNTEAFF
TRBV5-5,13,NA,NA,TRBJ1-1,TGTGCCAGCAGCTTGGTCAGGGACAACCAAGCTTTCTTT,CASSLVRDNQAFF
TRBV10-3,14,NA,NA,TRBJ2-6,TGTGCCATCAGTCCTGTATCTGGGGCCAACGTCCTGACTTTC,CAISPVSGANVLTF
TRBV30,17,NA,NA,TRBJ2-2,TGTGCCTGGAGTGGCCCCAATGAGATCGACTACACCGGGGAGCTGTTTTTT,CAWSGPNEIDYTGELFF
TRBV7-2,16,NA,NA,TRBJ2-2,TGTGCCAGCAGCTTTGGTATGGCCGGCTACACCGGGGAGCTGTTTTTT,CASSFGMAGYTGELFF
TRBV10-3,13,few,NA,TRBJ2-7,TGTGCCATCAGTGACAGGGACGTGAGTGAGCAGTACTTC,CAISDRDVSEQYF
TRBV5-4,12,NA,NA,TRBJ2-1,TGTGCCAGCAGCTTGAATAGCAATGAGCAGTTCTTC,CASSLNSNEQFF
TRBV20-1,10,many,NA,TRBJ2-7,TGCAGTGCCGGCTCCTACGAGCAGTACTTC,CSAGSYEQYF
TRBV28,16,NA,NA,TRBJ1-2,TGTGCCAGCAGTTTTGCGTTGGGGATGGGTAACTATGGCTACACCTTC,CASSFALGMGNYGYTF